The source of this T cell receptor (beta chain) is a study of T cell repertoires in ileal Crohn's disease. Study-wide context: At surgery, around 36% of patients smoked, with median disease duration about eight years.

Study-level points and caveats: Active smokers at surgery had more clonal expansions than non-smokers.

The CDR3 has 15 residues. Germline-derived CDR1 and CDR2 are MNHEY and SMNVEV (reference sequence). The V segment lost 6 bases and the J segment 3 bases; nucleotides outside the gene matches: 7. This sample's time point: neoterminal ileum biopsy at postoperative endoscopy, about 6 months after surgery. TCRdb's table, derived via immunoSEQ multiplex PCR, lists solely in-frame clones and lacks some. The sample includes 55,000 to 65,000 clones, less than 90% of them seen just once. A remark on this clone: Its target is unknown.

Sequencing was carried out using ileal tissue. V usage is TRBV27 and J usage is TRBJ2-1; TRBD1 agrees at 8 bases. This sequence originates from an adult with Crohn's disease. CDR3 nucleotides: TGTGCCAGCAGCCCAGTTGACAGGGGCTACAATGAGCAGTTCTTC. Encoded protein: CASSPVDRGYNEQFF.